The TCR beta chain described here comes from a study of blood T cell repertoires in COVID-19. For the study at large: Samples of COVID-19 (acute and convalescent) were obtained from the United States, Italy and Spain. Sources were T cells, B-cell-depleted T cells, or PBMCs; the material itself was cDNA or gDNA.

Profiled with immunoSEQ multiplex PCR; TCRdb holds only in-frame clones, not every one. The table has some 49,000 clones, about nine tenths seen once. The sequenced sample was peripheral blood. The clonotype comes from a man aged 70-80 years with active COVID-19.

The CDR3 spells CASSPLGQGWQETQYF. In nucleotides, the CDR3 is TGTGCCAGCAGCCCCCTGGGACAGGGTTGGCAAGAGACCCAGTACTTC. V and J are TRBV9 and TRBJ2-5; 9 bases map to TRBD1. The CDR3 loop spans 16 amino acids. CDR1 and CDR2 from the germline V gene are SGDLS and YYNGEE. The V and J ends lost 4 bases and 2 bases, in that order; junction bases with no gene match: 9.